The rows below give T cell receptor beta chains drawn from one sample of a study of molecular identifiers for immune sequencing clone quantification. TCRdb used MiXCR to reprocess the PCR reads, holding one entry per CDR3 protein. This table has about 70,000 distinct CDR3 sequences, roughly 18% appearing once. The sample comprised naive CD8+ T cells from blood, with Jurkat cell RNA spiked in. The receptors derive from a human donor in good health. Some libraries in this study had Jurkat cell RNA spiked in. Each CDR3 is given with its conserved first and last residue. The D gene is left open where the match is weak. Rows give clone size only sometimes, using once, few, many, or a class for an expanded clone.

len	v_gene	d_gene	j_gene	abundance	CDR3aa	CDR3nt
15	TRBV28	.	TRBJ1-6	many	CASRKGHSYNSPLHF	TGTGCCAGCCGGAAGGGACATAGCTATAATTCACCCCTCCACTTT
14	TRBV7-2	.	TRBJ2-3	many	CASSLEMTTDTQYF	TGTGCCAGCAGCTTAGAAATGACGACAGATACGCAGTATTTT
15	TRBV19	.	TRBJ2-5	few	CASSIGGAPTETQYF	TGTGCCAGTAGTATAGGTGGCGCACCAACGGAGACCCAGTACTTC
11	TRBV10-2	.	TRBJ2-1	.	CASNGGNEQFF	TGCGCCAGCAACGGGGGAAATGAGCAGTTCTTC
13	TRBV24-1	.	TRBJ2-2	.	CATSDIYTGELFF	TGTGCCACCAGTGACATCTATACCGGGGAGCTGTTTTTT
17	TRBV23-1	.	TRBJ2-6	medium-sized	CASFTRDTRSGANVLTF	TGCGCCAGCTTCACGAGGGACACCCGTTCTGGGGCCAACGTCCTGACTTTC
18	TRBV2	TRBD2	TRBJ2-2	few	CASNLLIGLADNTGELFF	TGTGCCAGCAATTTGCTGATTGGACTAGCGGATAACACCGGGGAGCTGTTTTTT
12	TRBV28	.	TRBJ2-7	many	CASSFISYEQYF	TGTGCCAGCAGTTTTATTTCCTACGAGCAGTACTTC
16	TRBV7-2	.	TRBJ1-1	many	CASSLGMGGAYTEAFF	TGTGCCAGCAGCTTAGGGATGGGGGGCGCGTACACTGAAGCTTTCTTT
14	TRBV4-1	.	TRBJ1-5	.	CASSQVGGIQPQHF	TGCGCCAGCAGCCAAGTTGGAGGGATTCAGCCCCAGCATTTT
15	TRBV27	TRBD2	TRBJ2-5	.	CASSPLAEESETQYF	TGTGCCAGCAGTCCTCTAGCGGAGGAGAGTGAGACCCAGTACTTC
15	TRBV20-1	.	TRBJ2-1	.	CSTRNALPMYNEQFF	TGCAGTACTAGAAACGCCCTTCCCATGTACAATGAGCAGTTCTTC
14	TRBV11-3	.	TRBJ2-7	few	CASSSTGRPYKQYF	TGTGCCAGCAGCTCGACCGGCAGACCCTACAAGCAGTACTTC
13	TRBV20-1	.	TRBJ2-1	few	CSARDFVRNEQFF	TGCAGTGCTAGAGATTTTGTTAGGAATGAGCAGTTCTTC
14	TRBV28	.	TRBJ1-2	.	CASSLRTGTDGYAF	TGTGCCAGCAGTTTAAGAACAGGTACGGATGGCTACGCCTTC
14	TRBV19	.	TRBJ1-1	many	CASSIALGSTEAFF	TGTGCCAGTAGTATCGCCCTGGGGAGCACTGAAGCTTTCTTT
14	TRBV29-1	TRBD2	TRBJ2-3	.	CSVELAGGMDAQYF	TGTAGCGTTGAACTAGCGGGAGGAATGGATGCGCAGTATTTT
16	TRBV23-1	TRBD2	TRBJ2-1	many	CASSQPFGGGYNEQFF	TGCGCCAGCAGTCAACCGTTCGGGGGGGGGTACAATGAGCAGTTCTTC
15	TRBV9	TRBD2	TRBJ2-3	.	CASSFSGGNTDTQYF	TGTGCCAGCAGCTTTAGCGGGGGAAACACAGATACGCAGTATTTT
14	TRBV30	.	TRBJ1-6	many	CAWSPGTGDSPLHF	TGTGCCTGGAGTCCGGGAACGGGTGATTCACCCCTCCACTTT
15	TRBV19	.	TRBJ1-4	many	CASRIRDGNNEKLFF	TGTGCCAGTAGGATAAGGGACGGAAATAATGAAAAACTGTTTTTT
14	TRBV10-3	TRBD1	TRBJ2-7	many	CAISGTGEAYEQYF	TGTGCCATCAGTGGGACAGGGGAGGCCTACGAGCAGTACTTC
15	TRBV4-1	TRBD1	TRBJ1-5	many	CASSQDGSGQGAQHF	TGCGCCAGCAGCCAAGATGGGTCGGGGCAGGGGGCCCAGCATTTT
14	TRBV19	.	TRBJ2-2	.	CASNVRASPGELFF	TGTGCCAGTAACGTAAGGGCTAGCCCCGGGGAGCTGTTTTTT
17	TRBV11-2	.	TRBJ2-7	many	CASSPTDLVLRDYEQYF	TGTGCCAGCAGCCCAACCGATCTAGTCCTGAGGGACTACGAGCAGTACTTC
15	TRBV7-2	.	TRBJ2-1	many	CASSLVLSPNNEQFF	TGTGCCAGCAGCTTAGTCTTAAGTCCCAACAATGAGCAGTTCTTC
15	TRBV12-3/TRBV12-4	TRBD1	TRBJ2-1	many	CASSFGSGQHNEQFF	TGTGCCAGCAGTTTCGGGTCGGGACAGCACAATGAGCAGTTCTTC
15	TRBV4-3	TRBD1	TRBJ2-5	many	CASSQGQGSSETQYF	TGCGCCAGCAGCCAGGGACAGGGTTCTTCGGAGACCCAGTACTTC
18	TRBV4-3	TRBD1	TRBJ2-6	medium-sized	CASSQDFRTGYGANVLTF	TGCGCCAGCAGCCAAGATTTTAGGACAGGGTATGGGGCCAACGTCCTGACTTTC